A selection of T cell receptor beta chains follows, all from one sample in a study of technical replicates of blood from a few donors. The data were produced by immunoSEQ multiplex PCR, yet TCRdb's version contains in-frame clones alone and is incomplete. The sample includes under 15,000 clones, around 96% seen only once; the top ten take roughly 6.9%. The sample comprised PBMCs. The receptors come from a human donor in good health. CDR3s include the opening cysteine and the closing phenylalanine or tryptophan. D genes are given only for firm matches. Clone size is given for some rows only: seen once, a few or many times, or a class if the clone is expanded.

cdr3_aa: CASSSPPRGKETQYF
cdr3_nt: TGTGCCAGCAGCTCCCCACCTAGAGGGAAAGAGACCCAGTACTTC
clone_size: -
v_call: TRBV7-9
d_call: -
j_call: TRBJ2-5

cdr3_aa: CASSLVGWQGSYNEQFF
cdr3_nt: TGCGCCAGCAGCTTGGTGGGGTGGCAGGGCTCCTACAATGAGCAGTTCTTC
clone_size: few
v_call: TRBV5-1
d_call: -
j_call: TRBJ2-1

cdr3_aa: CASSFSSGHSYEQYF
cdr3_nt: TGTGCCAGCAGCTTCTCTAGCGGGCACTCCTACGAGCAGTACTTC
clone_size: -
v_call: TRBV7-2
d_call: TRBD2
j_call: TRBJ2-7

cdr3_aa: CASSGAPGRLNTGELFF
cdr3_nt: TGTGCCAGCAGCGGAGCCCCAGGGAGGTTGAACACCGGGGAGCTGTTTTTT
clone_size: once
v_call: TRBV9
d_call: -
j_call: TRBJ2-2

cdr3_aa: CASSINAESNTEAFF
cdr3_nt: TGTGCCAGTAGTATAAATGCAGAATCGAACACTGAAGCTTTCTTT
clone_size: -
v_call: TRBV19
d_call: -
j_call: TRBJ1-1

cdr3_aa: CASSLRGGNERHEQFF
cdr3_nt: TGTGCCAGCAGCCTCCGTGGAGGGAATGAAAGGCATGAGCAGTTCTTC
clone_size: -
v_call: TRBV2
d_call: -
j_call: TRBJ2-1

cdr3_aa: CASSPRGRKLNIQYF
cdr3_nt: TGTGCCAGCAGCCCCCGAGGGAGGAAGTTGAACATTCAGTACTTC
clone_size: once
v_call: TRBV14
d_call: -
j_call: TRBJ2-4

cdr3_aa: CAISEGQGGETQYF
cdr3_nt: TGTGCCATCAGTGAGGGGCAGGGGGGAGAGACCCAGTACTTC
clone_size: once
v_call: TRBV10-3
d_call: -
j_call: TRBJ2-5

cdr3_aa: CASRAGGASNEQFF
cdr3_nt: TGTGCCAGTAGAGCGGGAGGTGCTAGCAATGAGCAGTTCTTC
clone_size: -
v_call: TRBV19
d_call: TRBD2
j_call: TRBJ2-1

cdr3_aa: CASSAGTGYAGELFF
cdr3_nt: TGCGCCAGCAGTGCCGGGACAGGGTATGCCGGGGAGCTGTTTTTT
clone_size: -
v_call: TRBV5-1
d_call: TRBD1
j_call: TRBJ2-2

cdr3_aa: CASSEALGATGELFF
cdr3_nt: TGTGCCAGCAGTGAAGCGCTTGGGGCCACCGGGGAGCTGTTTTTT
clone_size: once
v_call: TRBV2
d_call: -
j_call: TRBJ2-2

cdr3_aa: CASSITGNNEQFF
cdr3_nt: TGTGCCAGCAGCATTACAGGGAATAATGAGCAGTTCTTC
clone_size: once
v_call: TRBV7-8
d_call: -
j_call: TRBJ2-1

cdr3_aa: CASSLTASNEKLFF
cdr3_nt: TGTGCCAGCAGCTTGACAGCTTCTAATGAAAAACTGTTTTTT
clone_size: -
v_call: TRBV6-1
d_call: -
j_call: TRBJ1-4

cdr3_aa: CAWMGRDYPDEQFF
cdr3_nt: TGTGCCTGGATGGGCCGGGACTACCCAGATGAGCAGTTCTTC
clone_size: few
v_call: TRBV30
d_call: TRBD2
j_call: TRBJ2-1

cdr3_aa: CASSGLAGDSYNEQFF
cdr3_nt: TGTGCCAGCAGCGGACTAGCGGGGGACTCCTACAATGAGCAGTTCTTC
clone_size: -
v_call: TRBV9
d_call: TRBD2
j_call: TRBJ2-1

cdr3_aa: CASSPGPYDEQFF
cdr3_nt: TGTGCCAGCAGCCCAGGGCCTTACGATGAGCAGTTCTTC
clone_size: -
v_call: TRBV7-9
d_call: -
j_call: TRBJ2-1

cdr3_aa: CASRDLTSYEQYF
cdr3_nt: TGCGCCAGCAGGGACTTAACCTCCTACGAGCAGTACTTC
clone_size: -
v_call: TRBV5-1
d_call: -
j_call: TRBJ2-7

cdr3_aa: CASSYSIPADSLWYF
cdr3_nt: TGTGCCAGCAGTTACTCGATCCCCGCGGACAGCTTGTGGTATTTT
clone_size: -
v_call: TRBV6-6
d_call: -
j_call: TRBJ2-3

cdr3_aa: CASSLQGIGTDTQYF
cdr3_nt: TGCGCCAGCAGCTTGCAGGGAATTGGTACAGATACGCAGTATTTT
clone_size: once
v_call: TRBV5-1
d_call: -
j_call: TRBJ2-3

cdr3_aa: CASSSGTSGIYNEQFF
cdr3_nt: TGTGCCAGCAGCTCCGGGACTAGCGGGATCTACAATGAGCAGTTCTTC
clone_size: -
v_call: TRBV11-3
d_call: TRBD2
j_call: TRBJ2-1

cdr3_aa: CASSTGIRGYEQYF
cdr3_nt: TGTGCCAGCAGCACAGGCATTCGCGGCTACGAGCAGTACTTC
clone_size: -
v_call: TRBV27
d_call: -
j_call: TRBJ2-7

cdr3_aa: CASRTSGKPDTQYF
cdr3_nt: TGTGCCAGCAGGACTAGCGGGAAACCAGATACGCAGTATTTT
clone_size: -
v_call: TRBV25-1
d_call: TRBD2
j_call: TRBJ2-3

cdr3_aa: CASSPGTVNTGELFF
cdr3_nt: TGTGCCAGCAGCCCCGGGACAGTGAACACCGGGGAGCTGTTTTTT
clone_size: -
v_call: TRBV5-8
d_call: TRBD1
j_call: TRBJ2-2

cdr3_aa: CASSDRESGNTIYF
cdr3_nt: TGTGCCAGCAGCGACAGGGAGTCTGGAAACACCATATATTTT
clone_size: -
v_call: TRBV6-5
d_call: TRBD1
j_call: TRBJ1-3

cdr3_aa: CASSLQTGGMKELFF
cdr3_nt: TGCGCCAGCAGCCTCCAAACAGGGGGAATGAAGGAGCTGTTTTTT
clone_size: -
v_call: TRBV5-1
d_call: TRBD1
j_call: TRBJ2-2

cdr3_aa: CASSPLPGQGQEKLFF
cdr3_nt: TGTGCCAGCAGCCCTCTTCCTGGACAGGGGCAAGAAAAACTGTTTTTT
clone_size: -
v_call: TRBV14
d_call: TRBD1
j_call: TRBJ1-4

cdr3_aa: CASSLELAGRDTQYF
cdr3_nt: TGTGCCAGCAGCTTAGAACTAGCGGGGCGAGATACGCAGTATTTT
clone_size: -
v_call: TRBV7-9
d_call: TRBD2
j_call: TRBJ2-3

cdr3_aa: CASSQGMLRREYGNEQFF
cdr3_nt: TGCGCCAGCAGCCAAGGAATGTTAAGGCGGGAGTATGGGAATGAGCAGTTCTTC
clone_size: few
v_call: TRBV4-1
d_call: TRBD2
j_call: TRBJ2-1